The TCR beta chain under discussion was sequenced for a study of glioma-infiltrating T cells after dendritic cell vaccination. Overall study: Glioblastoma patients came from Phase I and II dendritic cell vaccination trials.

The germline V gene has CDR1 SGDLS and CDR2 YYNGEE. Trimming took 3 bases from V and 4 from J, leaving 14 bases between them. CDR3 length equals 15 residues. The time point denotes: after dendritic cell vaccination, including at tumor progression/relapse. Fresh-frozen tumor tissue and more than two years of survival data were available for all. PBMC were collected before vaccination, two weeks after the third vaccination, and at progression. TCRB CDR3 was amplified from 2 ug genomic DNA or less. Some clones are missing from TCRdb's copy, which holds only in-frame ones; the method was immunoSEQ multiplex PCR. The sample has around 90,000 clones; 81% are singletons.

Material: blood, obtained after dendritic cell vaccination. The rearrangement uses TRBV9 and TRBJ2-1; D is possibly TRBD2 (5 bases). This receptor was identified in a human donor with glioblastoma. The CDR3 DNA reads TGTGCCAGCAGCGAAGCGGCGAGTACTTACAATGAGCAGTTCTTC. Protein: CASSEAASTYNEQFF.